Each of the 21 T cell receptor beta chains below was sequenced from the same sample in a study of blood T cell repertoires in COVID-19 (dated by TCRdb to 2019 to 2021). Library preparation used the immunoSEQ multiplex PCR assay. What TCRdb holds here is the immuneACCESS table cut down to in-frame rearrangements. Part of the clones is not present; checked against another copy, under half of the missing clones reflect an unresolved V gene, and the others are unexplained. This sample comprises 120,000 to 150,000 clones, around nine tenths of them detected only once. In total, the top ten clones hold 1.5% to 2% of the sample. The source material was peripheral blood. The source of these receptors is a human donor in a cohort sampled during active COVID-19.

V is TRBV4-3 and J is TRBJ1-6; 9 bases are a match to TRBD1. J was trimmed by 13 bases and V by 1 base; bases with no gene match: 5. This CDR3 region has 14 residues. CDR1 and CDR2 from the germline V gene are LGHNA and YSLEER. The CDR3 bases are TGCGCCAGCAGCCAAGGTAGACAGGGGGGTCCCCTCCACTTT. It yields the protein CASSQGRQGGPLHF.

V and J are TRBV3-1 (or the pseudogene TRBV3-2) and TRBJ2-7; the D gene is possibly TRBD2 (6 bases). Germline V gene lookup returns CDR1 LGHDT and CDR2 YNNKEL (reference sequence). The CDR3 covers 15 residues. V dropped 1 base and J dropped 4 bases, with 14 bases sitting between them. The CDR3 nucleotides are TGTGCCAGCAGCCAAGGGGTAGCGGCCTTATACGAGCAGTACTTC. It codes for CASSQGVAALYEQYF.

This chain joins TRBV7-9 and TRBJ2-3; 7 bases fit TRBD2. J gave up 2 bases and V 5 bases, and 10 bases lay outside the gene matches. Germline loops: CDR1 SEHNR, CDR2 FQNEAQ (reference sequence). The CDR3 is 16 amino acids. The CDR3 sequence: CASSPWRSGDTDTQYF. The CDR3 coding sequence is TGTGCCAGCAGCCCGTGGAGGAGCGGGGACACAGATACGCAGTATTTT.

The chain combines TRBV5-6 with TRBJ1-1; a possible D gene is TRBD1 (6 bases). The V gene's germline CDR1 is SGHDT and CDR2 YYEEEE. The V gene lost 0 bases and the J gene lost 7 bases, with 13 bases spanning the gap. The CDR3 spans 14 residues. The CDR3: CASSLARGHSEAFF. The CDR3 DNA reads TGTGCCAGCAGCTTGGCGCGGGGGCATAGTGAAGCTTTCTTT.

The rearrangement links TRBV7-9 to TRBJ2-7, with a weak D call TRBD2 (6 bases). The CDR3 is made up of 12 amino acids. V lost 3 bases, J lost 3 bases, and 6 bases lay in between. Germline CDR1 is SEHNR and CDR2 is FQNEAQ (reference sequence). DNA of the CDR3: TGTGCCAGCAGCTTCGGGAGCTACGAGCAGTACTTC. Amino acid sequence: CASSFGSYEQYF.

The chain joins TRBV25-1 to TRBJ1-2; 7 bases are shared with TRBD1. Germline V gene sequence: CDR1 MGHDK, CDR2 SYGVNS. Losses at the gene ends were 10 bases for V and 4 bases for J; bases not matched to a gene: 6. The CDR3 spans 12 residues. The CDR3 DNA is TGTGCCACCAAGGACAGGTTCTATGGCTACACCTTC. Translated, it gives CATKDRFYGYTF.

The V gene is TRBV12-5, the J gene TRBJ1-5, with D possibly TRBD1 on 5 matching bases. Germline-derived CDR1 and CDR2 are LGHNT and FRNRAP. The length of the CDR3 is 12 residues. V was shortened by 5 bases and J by 7 bases, with 9 bases between the two germline ends. The CDR3 protein is CASGVGVQPQHF. The CDR3 DNA sequence: TGTGCTAGTGGTGTAGGGGTCCAGCCCCAGCATTTT.

This chain uses TRBV18 with TRBJ1-1; 8 bases map to TRBD1. The J segment lost 3 bases and the V segment lost 3 bases, leaving 6 bases of the junction unmatched. Germline CDR1 is KGHSH and CDR2 is LQKENI. The CDR3 length is 15 residues. CDR3 coding DNA: TGTGCCAGCTCACCTCCGGGACAGGAATACACTGAAGCTTTCTTT. Translation: CASSPPGQEYTEAFF.

The chain joins TRBV7-2 to TRBJ1-4; no reliable D call. The length of the CDR3 is 14 residues. Trimming removed 10 bases at V and 8 bases at J, with 20 bases between. Germline CDR1 and CDR2: SGHTA and FQGNSA. Written as DNA, the CDR3 is TGTGCCACAAGATATCCGGGAGCCAGAGAAAAACTGTTTTTT. Amino acid sequence: CATRYPGAREKLFF.

The chain uses TRBV2 and TRBJ1-2; 8 bases are a match to TRBD1. J was trimmed by 4 bases and V by 3 bases; bases with no gene match: 4. CDR3 length equals 14 residues. Germline V CDR1 and CDR2: SNHLY, FYNNEI. The CDR3 reads CASSDRTGTYGYTF. CDR3 DNA: TGTGCCAGCAGTGATCGGACAGGGACCTATGGCTACACCTTC.

The V gene is TRBV6-6, the J gene TRBJ2-7; 9 bases are a match to TRBD1. V trimming: 6 bases; J trimming: 5 bases; junction bases outside the gene matches: 8. The CDR3 loop spans 14 amino acids. Germline CDR1 is MNHNY and CDR2 is SVGAGI (reference sequence). In DNA, the CDR3 is TGTGCCAGCAGCTGGGACAGGGAGATCCACGAGCAGTACTTC. Translated: CASSWDREIHEQYF.

The chain recombines TRBV6-6 with TRBJ1-1; 8 nucleotides align to TRBD1. J was trimmed by 1 base and V by 4 bases; bases with no gene match: 5. The CDR3 extends over 15 amino acids. Germline CDR1 and CDR2: MNHNY and SVGAGI (reference sequence). This chain's CDR3 is CASSSRTGKNTEAFF. CDR3 nucleotide sequence: TGTGCCAGCAGTTCAAGGACAGGGAAGAACACTGAAGCTTTCTTT.

The chain uses TRBV6-5 and TRBJ1-2; D perhaps matches TRBD1 (5 bases). Between the trimmed V and J ends, which lost 6 bases and 4 bases, there was a span of 18 bases. This CDR3 has 15 amino acids. CDR1 MNHEY and CDR2 SVGAGI come from the germline V gene. The CDR3 reads CASSRSPEGLYGYTF. The CDR3 region has the DNA TGTGCCAGCAGCCGCTCACCGGAGGGGCTCTATGGCTACACCTTC.

This clone appeared a single time. The V and J genes are TRBV5-1 and TRBJ2-7; D perhaps matches TRBD1 (6 bases). The CDR3 has 14 residues. Trimming stripped 0 bases from V and 3 bases from J, with 10 bases between. Germline V CDR1 and CDR2: SGHRS, YFSETQ. Here the CDR3 DNA reads TGCGCCAGCAGCTTGGAGGCAGGGGTCTACGAGCAGTACTTC. Translating gives CASSLEAGVYEQYF.

The V gene is TRBV30, the J gene TRBJ1-5; D possibly corresponds to TRBD1 (6 bases). The CDR3 covers 14 residues. V lost 0 bases and J lost 5, with 11 bases in between. Germline assignment: CDR1 GTSNPN and CDR2 SVGIG (reference sequence). In DNA, the CDR3 is TGTGCCTGGAGTGTAGGGTCAGGGGATCAGCCCCAGCATTTT. The encoded protein is CAWSVGSGDQPQHF.

The gene calls are TRBV9 and TRBJ2-3; 11 nucleotides align to TRBD2. CDR3 length: 19 residues. J gave up 7 bases and V 3 bases, and 19 bases lay outside the gene matches. Germline CDR1 SGDLS, CDR2 YYNGEE. As DNA, the CDR3 is TGTGCCAGCAGCGAACCCCGTATTACTGGGACTAGCGGTACATATACGCAGTATTTT. Its protein is CASSEPRITGTSGTYTQYF.

The chain links TRBV20-1 to TRBJ2-1; 9 nucleotides align to TRBD2. Germline V gives CDR1 DFQATT, CDR2 SNEGSKA (reference sequence). J lost 4 bases, V lost 3 bases, and 10 bases had no gene match. The CDR3 sequence is 16 residues long. In DNA, the CDR3 is TGCAGTGCTAGTTTCCCGACTAGCGGAGCTTACAATGAGCAGTTCTTC. Its protein is CSASFPTSGAYNEQFF.

This clone was recorded once. DNA for the CDR3: TGTGCCAGCAGGGCCGAACCCCCTGCGGGGGGGCGCACCGGGGAGCTGTTTTTT. Translation: CASRAEPPAGGRTGELFF. The V and J genes are TRBV9 and TRBJ2-2; 9 bases line up with TRBD2. The CDR3 loop spans 18 amino acids. Germline loops: CDR1 SGDLS, CDR2 YYNGEE. V was pared by 5 bases and J by 4 bases, with 15 bases of the junction left unmatched.

The chain combines TRBV18 with TRBJ1-1, with 9 nucleotides matching TRBD1. CDR1 and CDR2 from the germline V gene are KGHSH and LQKENI. V shed 2 bases, J shed 13 bases, and the junction held 5 bases outside the gene matches. This CDR3 region has 12 residues. CDR3 sequence (DNA): TGTGCCAGCTCACCAGGGACAGGGAGGATTTTCTTT. Residues: CASSPGTGRIFF.

Here the CDR3 DNA reads TGTGCCAGCAGTGAATCTGTCGTAGGGGCCGCCAAAAACATTCAGTACTTC. Residues: CASSESVVGAAKNIQYF. The chain links TRBV25-1 to TRBJ2-4, with D tentatively TRBD1 (5 bases). V lost 1 base and J 1 base, leaving 14 bases between the germline ends. Germline V lookup: CDR1 MGHDK, CDR2 SYGVNS. This CDR3 contains 17 residues.

The chain combines TRBV7-2 with TRBJ1-5, with D uncertain. The CDR3 is 14 residues long. V was trimmed by 5 bases and J by 5 bases, leaving 13 bases between them. CDR1 and CDR2 (germline): SGHTA, FQGNSA. This CDR3 is CASSQYSIDQPQHF. CDR3 DNA sequence: TGTGCCAGCAGCCAATACAGTATTGATCAGCCCCAGCATTTT.